The 22 T cell receptor beta chains in this list originate from one sample, sequenced in a study of CD8 T cells in Susac syndrome. RNA in amounts of roughly 0.5 to 1 ug was reverse transcribed with random hexamers. Each CDR3 protein is one row after TCRdb ran MiXCR on the immunoSEQ multiplex PCR reads. The sample lists 250,000 to 300,000 distinct CDR3 sequences; roughly 85% were seen once. Specimen: CD8+ T cells from PBMCs. These TCRs come from a human donor with multiple sclerosis.

This sequence joins TRBV11-2 and TRBJ2-7, with TRBD1 matching 8 bases. Germline lookup yields CDR1 SGHAT and CDR2 FQNNGV. CDR3 length: 13 residues. Losses at the gene ends were 5 bases for V and 6 bases for J; bases not matched to a gene: 6. The CDR3 nucleotides are TGTGCCAGCAGCGGCAGGGGGCCCTTCGAGCAGTACTTC. As protein: CASSGRGPFEQYF.

Comments on this clonotype: The germline gene is not matched at one end of the junction; a read error may be the cause. J is TRBJ2-7 and V is TRBV9; 7 bases align to TRBD2. CDR1 is SGDLS and CDR2 is YYNGEE in the germline V gene. The length of the CDR3 is 16 residues. CDR3 nucleotides: TGTGCCAGCAGCCCAGACCCCGGGACTACGGCCTACGAGCATTACTTC. This codes for CASSPDPGTTAYEHYF.

The CDR3 loop is CASGGTADTQYF. The CDR3 bases are TGTGCCAGCGGGGGGACAGCAGATACGCAGTATTTT. V is TRBV27 and J is TRBJ2-3, with a tentative D call TRBD1 (7 bases). The germline gives CDR1 MNHEY, CDR2 SMNVEV (reference sequence). The V and J ends lost 8 bases and 4 bases respectively, with 10 bases between them. The CDR3 has 12 amino acids.

This clonotype was detected a few times. The rearrangement joins TRBV7-9 to TRBJ2-7, with a tentative D call TRBD2 (6 bases). The CDR3 is 17 amino acids. Trimming pared 4 bases from V and 0 bases from J, leaving 19 bases between. Germline V lookup: CDR1 SEHNR, CDR2 FQNEAQ (reference sequence). The CDR3: CASSSRPRGVGSYEQYF. In DNA form, the CDR3 reads TGTGCCAGCAGCTCCCGGCCGCGGGGTGTGGGCTCCTACGAGCAGTACTTC.

This clonotype was picked up one time. This chain joins TRBV12-3 or TRBV12-4 and TRBJ2-2; tentatively, D is TRBD1 (6 bases). The CDR3 sequence is 18 residues long. Deletions cut 2 bases from V and 5 bases from J, with 21 bases between. CDR3 residues: CASSLLDSGATGTGELFF. Here the CDR3 DNA reads TGTGCCAGCAGTTTACTTGATTCAGGGGCAACCGGGACCGGGGAGCTGTTTTTT.

The CDR3 DNA is TGTGCCAGTAGCGAAGCGGGAGGGCCGGGGTACAATGAGCAGTTCTTC. Amino acids: CASSEAGGPGYNEQFF. This chain joins TRBV19 and TRBJ2-1; 10 bases agree with TRBD2. V shed 6 bases and J 4 bases; nucleotides not matched to a gene: 9. This CDR3 contains 16 residues. Germline CDR1 is LNHDA and CDR2 is SQIVND (reference sequence).

The chain recombines TRBV28 with TRBJ1-1; 7 bases line up with TRBD1. Trimming at V came to 6 bases and at J to 1 base, leaving 8 bases not matched to a gene. CDR3 length: 15 residues. Germline-derived CDR1 and CDR2 are MDHEN and SYDVKM. In DNA, the CDR3 is TGTGCCAGCAGACTTCCGGGACAGAGGAACACTGAAGCTTTCTTT. It translates to CASRLPGQRNTEAFF. The whole variable domain, remainder taken from reference TRBV28 and TRBJ1-1, is DVKVTQSSRYLVKRTGEKVFLECVQDMDHENMFWYRQDPGLGLRLIYFSYDVKMKEKGDIPEGYSVSREKKERFSLILESASTNQTSMYLCASRLPGQRNTEAFFGQGTRLTVV.

The rearrangement links TRBV2 to TRBJ1-2, with D tentatively TRBD1 (6 bases). V was shortened by 8 bases and J by 1 base, with 23 bases between the two germline ends. The CDR3 totals 17 residues. Germline values: CDR1 SNHLY, CDR2 FYNNEI. CDR3 nucleotides: TGTGCCAGCCCTCGAAGGGGGTTAGGGGAGATTAACTATGGCTACACCTTC. Its protein product is CASPRRGLGEINYGYTF.

The CDR3 DNA reads TGTGCCAGCAGTCCCCTCTTAGTCGGGGCAGGTCAGCCCCAGCATTTT. The encoded protein is CASSPLLVGAGQPQHF. The gene calls are TRBV2 and TRBJ1-5; D is possibly TRBD1 (5 bases). Germline CDR1 and CDR2: SNHLY and FYNNEI. This CDR3 is 16 amino acids long. V shed 5 bases and J shed 6 bases, with 20 bases lying between them.

This clonotype came up a few times. The V call is TRBV6-5, the J call TRBJ2-2; D remains unclear. Germline values: CDR1 MNHEY, CDR2 SVGAGI. Trimming cost V 3 bases and J 1 base, with 9 bases left between them. The CDR3 runs to 15 residues. The DNA for the CDR3 is TGTGCCAGCAGTTATCAAGCCAAGAACACCGGGGAGCTGTTTTTT. Its protein product is CASSYQAKNTGELFF.

This sequence joins TRBV4-1 and TRBJ2-1, with TRBD2 matching 10 bases. V lost 3 bases and J lost 7; bases outside the gene matches: 3. This CDR3 spans 14 amino acids. CDR1 MGHRA and CDR2 YSYEKL come from the germline V gene. In DNA form, the CDR3 reads TGCGCCAGCAGCCAGGTGGGACTAGCGAATGAGCAGTTCTTC. Translating gives CASSQVGLANEQFF.

This clonotype came up a few times. The rearrangement uses TRBV6-1 and TRBJ2-7, with TRBD2 matching 10 bases. The ends lost 3 bases at V and 3 bases at J; junction bases unmatched: 5. From germline, CDR1 is MNHNS and CDR2 SASEGT. The CDR3 sequence is 15 residues long. The CDR3 DNA reads TGTGCCAGCAGTGATTTAGCGGGAGGACTCTACGAGCAGTACTTC. This translates into CASSDLAGGLYEQYF.

The chain combines TRBV15 with TRBJ1-5; 7 nucleotides agree with TRBD1. CDR1 is LNHNV and CDR2 is YYDKDF in the germline V gene (reference sequence). V shed 7 bases and J 5 bases; nucleotides not matched to a gene: 32. The CDR3 is 22 residues long. The CDR3 DNA is TGTGCCACCATCCAACGCCCAGGCAGAAGACAGGGACTCAGGCGGCTCGATCAGCCCCAGCATTTT. Its protein is CATIQRPGRRQGLRRLDQPQHF.

V and J are TRBV20-1 and TRBJ1-5; D call uncertain. The CDR3 runs to 14 residues. Germline CDR1 reads DFQATT; CDR2 reads SNEGSKA (reference sequence). Trimming stripped 3 bases from V and 3 bases from J, with 12 bases between. The CDR3 loop is CSASLGGYNQPQHF. CDR3 DNA: TGCAGTGCTAGTCTTGGCGGATACAATCAGCCCCAGCATTTT.

This chain links TRBV5-6 with TRBJ2-7, with D unclear. Deletions cut 4 bases from V and 2 bases from J, with 13 bases between. CDR3 length: 14 residues. Germline CDR1 and CDR2: SGHDT and YYEEEE. As DNA, the CDR3 is TGTGCCAGCAGCCTGGGAAACCGTGCCTACGAGCAGTACTTC. Translated: CASSLGNRAYEQYF.

V gene TRBV19 combines with J gene TRBJ2-7, with TRBD2 identical over 11 bases. CDR3 length: 15 amino acids. The germline V gene encodes CDR1 LNHDA and CDR2 SQIVND (reference sequence). V was pared by 5 bases and J by 5 bases, with 8 bases of the junction left unmatched. The CDR3 loop reads CASSPRLAGINEQYF. CDR3 nucleotides: TGTGCCAGTAGTCCCCGACTAGCGGGAATCAACGAGCAGTACTTC.

V usage is TRBV15 and J usage is TRBJ2-1, with D perhaps TRBD2 (6 bases). Germline CDR1 LNHNV, CDR2 YYDKDF (reference sequence). The CDR3 is 15 amino acids. The V end was cut by 0 bases, the J end by 9 bases, with 15 bases between. The DNA of the CDR3 is TGTGCCACCAGCAGAGACCCACAGAATAGCGGTGAGCAGTTCTTC. It specifies CATSRDPQNSGEQFF.

The rearrangement joins TRBV15 to TRBJ2-7, with 11 bases lining up with TRBD2. V was pared by 6 bases and J by 0 bases, with 4 bases of the junction left unmatched. This CDR3 region has 15 residues. Germline CDR1 and CDR2: LNHNV and YYDKDF (reference sequence). The CDR3 loop reads CATRTTSGVSYEQYF. In DNA, the CDR3 is TGTGCCACCAGAACGACTAGCGGGGTCTCCTACGAGCAGTACTTC.

The V gene is TRBV20-1, the J gene TRBJ2-7; tentative D call: TRBD2 (5 bases). This CDR3 contains 14 residues. Germline CDR1 reads DFQATT; CDR2 reads SNEGSKA (reference sequence). V was trimmed by 0 bases and J by 3 bases, leaving 12 bases between them. CDR3 protein: CSARDPGLDYEQYF. CDR3 in DNA: TGCAGTGCTAGAGACCCAGGACTTGACTACGAGCAGTACTTC.

This clonotype was detected once. The CDR3 spells CATSDNMSGNEKLFF. The CDR3 coding sequence is TGTGCCACCAGTGACAACATGTCCGGTAATGAAAAACTGTTTTTT. V and J are TRBV24-1 and TRBJ1-4; D is unclear. V lost 4 bases and J 4 bases, leaving 12 bases between the germline ends. CDR1 is KGHDR and CDR2 is SFDVKD in the germline V gene. This CDR3 spans 15 amino acids.

The chain employs TRBV28 and TRBJ1-5; TRBD1 aligns across 8 bases. The CDR3 covers 15 residues. Losses at the gene ends were 4 bases for V and 6 bases for J; bases not matched to a gene: 8. From germline, CDR1 is MDHEN and CDR2 SYDVKM. CDR3 in DNA: TGTGCCAGCAGTTCCGAGCATACAGGGGGTCAGCCCCAGCATTTT. It yields the protein CASSSEHTGGQPQHF.

This chain uses TRBV4-2 with TRBJ2-7; the D is unclear. Deletions cut 0 bases from V and 3 bases from J, with 9 bases between. Germline V lookup: CDR1 LGHNA, CDR2 YNFKEQ. The CDR3 is 14 residues long. CDR3 amino acids: CASSQDSTDYEQYF. The CDR3 region has the DNA TGTGCCAGCAGCCAAGATTCGACGGACTACGAGCAGTACTTC.